These 22 T cell receptor beta chains came from one sample sequenced in a study of blood T cell repertoires in COVID-19. Assay used: immunoSEQ multiplex PCR; TCRdb lists only in-frame clones, some missing. Of around 170,000 clones in the sample, 84% were seen once. Material for sequencing was peripheral blood. All receptors derive from a man aged 25-45 years with active or convalescent COVID-19.

The sample holds one count of this clone. This CDR3 reads CASSDQRNTEAFF. The DNA for the CDR3 is TGTGCCAGTAGTGACCAGCGGAACACTGAAGCTTTCTTT. The rearrangement uses TRBV19 and TRBJ1-1, with D unclear. The CDR3 has 13 residues. CDR1 is LNHDA and CDR2 is SQIVND in the germline V gene (reference sequence). V shed 5 bases and J shed 1 base, with 8 bases lying between them.

The J gene is TRBJ1-2, the V gene TRBV28; 7 bases fit TRBD1. CDR3 length equals 14 residues. Germline V lookup: CDR1 MDHEN, CDR2 SYDVKM. V shed 6 bases and J 4 bases; nucleotides not matched to a gene: 8. CDR3 coding DNA: TGTGCCAGCAGGTCCGACAGGGAGAGCTATGGCTACACCTTC. It translates to CASRSDRESYGYTF.

The chain employs TRBV24-1 and TRBJ1-5; possibly TRBD1 for D (5 bases). V was clipped by 2 bases and J by 1 base, with 5 bases between them. The CDR3 loop spans 14 amino acids. Per the germline V gene, CDR1 is KGHDR and CDR2 is SFDVKD. CDR3 region: CATSDWTSNQPQHF. The DNA for the CDR3 is TGTGCCACCAGTGATTGGACAAGCAATCAGCCCCAGCATTTT.

This clone was observed a single time. This sequence joins TRBV6-6 and TRBJ1-5, with D possibly TRBD1 on 5 matching bases. Trimming shortened V by 6 bases and J by 5 bases, and 14 bases separated the two germline ends. Germline lookup yields CDR1 MNHNY and CDR2 SVGAGI (reference sequence). The CDR3 is 14 residues long. CDR3 loop: CASRMDTRYQPQHF. CDR3 nucleotide sequence: TGTGCCAGCAGAATGGACACAAGATATCAGCCCCAGCATTTT.

The chain joins TRBV19 to TRBJ2-1; 8 bases are a match to TRBD2. CDR1 LNHDA and CDR2 SQIVND come from the germline V gene (reference sequence). J lost 5 bases, V lost 3 bases, and 18 bases had no gene match. The CDR3 length is 19 residues. The CDR3 here is CASSIKRGYAGAINNEQFF. CDR3 sequence (DNA): TGTGCCAGTAGTATTAAGCGGGGGTATGCGGGAGCGATCAACAATGAGCAGTTCTTC. The variable domain in full, with the rest retrieved from reference TRBV19 and TRBJ2-1, is DGGITQSPKYLFRKEGQNVTLSCEQNLNHDAMYWYRQDPGQGLRLIYYSQIVNDFQKGDIAEGYSVSREKKESFPLTVTSAQKNPTAFYLCASSIKRGYAGAINNEQFFGPGTRLTVL.

The rearrangement links TRBV19 to TRBJ1-2; 8 bases are shared with TRBD1. Germline loops: CDR1 LNHDA, CDR2 SQIVND (reference sequence). V lost 6 bases to trimming and J lost 8 bases; unmatched junction nucleotides: 11. The CDR3 totals 14 residues. CDR3 sequence reads: CASRLRPTGEGYTF. For the CDR3, the DNA is TGTGCCAGTAGGCTGAGGCCGACAGGGGAGGGCTACACCTTC. Full variable domain (rest looked up from reference TRBV19 and TRBJ1-2): DGGITQSPKYLFRKEGQNVTLSCEQNLNHDAMYWYRQDPGQGLRLIYYSQIVNDFQKGDIAEGYSVSREKKESFPLTVTSAQKNPTAFYLCASRLRPTGEGYTFGSGTRLTVV.

In this sample, this clone turned up a few times. The V gene is TRBV21-1, the J gene TRBJ2-1; TRBD2 was called by the table and not checked on the DNA. TRBV21-1 is listed as a pseudogene. This CDR3 contains 17 residues. The CDR3 region is CASSKLLERAREDEQFF. The CDR3 DNA is TGTGCCAGCAGCAAGCTACTAGAGCGGGCGAGGGAGGATGAGCAGTTCTTC.

The rearrangement joins TRBV5-1 to TRBJ2-3; TRBD1 agrees at 9 bases. The CDR3 extends over 14 amino acids. V shed 7 bases, J shed 6 bases, and the junction held 9 bases outside the gene matches. The germline CDR1 and CDR2 sequences are SGHRS and YFSETQ. The CDR3 loop is CASARDRVYDTQYF. The CDR3 DNA reads TGCGCCAGCGCCCGGGACAGGGTCTATGATACGCAGTATTTT.

The chain links TRBV2 to TRBJ1-3; D perhaps matches TRBD1 (5 bases). Germline CDR1 is SNHLY and CDR2 is FYNNEI. There are 14 residues in the CDR3. Trimming removed 6 bases at V and 2 bases at J, with 11 bases between. The CDR3 is CASRETATGNTIYF. The CDR3 DNA follows: TGTGCCAGCAGGGAGACAGCAACTGGAAACACCATATATTTT. The complete variable domain, with remaining parts taken from reference TRBV2 and TRBJ1-3, reads EPEVTQTPSHQVTQMGQEVILRCVPISNHLYFYWYRQILGQKVEFLVSFYNNEISEKSEIFDDQFSVERPDGSNFTLKIRSTKLEDSAMYFCASRETATGNTIYFGEGSWLTVV.

V usage is TRBV9 and J usage is TRBJ1-5, with 9 bases fitting TRBD1. Losses at the gene ends were 4 bases for V and 4 bases for J; bases not matched to a gene: 3. Germline CDR1 reads SGDLS; CDR2 reads YYNGEE. The CDR3 loop spans 14 amino acids. DNA of the CDR3: TGTGCCAGCAGCACTGGGACAGGGAATCAGCCCCAGCATTTT. Translated: CASSTGTGNQPQHF.

The genes are TRBV24-1 and TRBJ2-3; 8 bases fit TRBD1. Germline CDR1 is KGHDR and CDR2 is SFDVKD. V shed 0 bases, J shed 2 bases, and the junction held 3 bases outside the gene matches. The CDR3 contains 16 residues. CDR3 loop: CATSDLGTGLTDTQYF. CDR3 coding DNA: TGTGCCACCAGTGATTTGGGGACAGGCCTCACAGATACGCAGTATTTT.

This sequence joins TRBV29-1 and TRBJ1-4, with 8 bases identical to TRBD1. The CDR3 is 15 amino acids. The trim removed 6 bases at V and 5 bases at J, leaving 11 bases unmatched. CDR1 and CDR2 (germline): SQVTM, ANQGSEA. The CDR3 loop is CSVSRSGGKNEKLFF. As DNA, the CDR3 is TGCAGCGTGTCCCGATCAGGGGGCAAGAATGAAAAACTGTTTTTT.

J is TRBJ2-3 and V is TRBV5-1; D gene ambiguous. Trimming took off 4 bases at V and 0 bases at J, with 3 bases between the two ends. CDR1 is SGHRS, CDR2 YFSETQ, per germline. This CDR3 is built from 12 residues. The CDR3 loop is CASSPSTDTQYF. CDR3 bases: TGCGCCAGCAGCCCGAGCACAGATACGCAGTATTTT.

Only a few counts were recorded for this clone. This sequence joins TRBV10-3 and TRBJ2-2; TRBD2 might be the D (6 bases). CDR1 and CDR2 (germline): ENHRY, SYGVKD. The germline V and J ends were trimmed by 3 bases and 4 bases, with 12 bases remaining between them. The CDR3 runs 15 residues. This CDR3 reads CAISESLAPTGELFF. The DNA of the CDR3 is TGTGCCATCAGTGAAAGTCTAGCGCCCACCGGGGAGCTGTTTTTT.

The chain links TRBV2 to TRBJ1-6; D remains ambiguous. This CDR3 is 14 amino acids long. Germline V gene data show CDR1 as SNHLY and CDR2 as FYNNEI. The ends were cut back, 1 base at V and 10 bases at J, with 11 bases in the middle. The CDR3 region has the DNA TGTGCCAGCAGTGAAGTTGGCCCTTTCTCACCCCTCCACTTT. Protein: CASSEVGPFSPLHF.

The rearrangement joins TRBV6-4 to TRBJ2-1; 8 bases map to TRBD2. Germline CDR1 reads MRHNA; CDR2 reads SNTAGT. Unmatched junction bases numbered 12, after V lost 6 bases and J lost 8 bases. The CDR3 sequence is 15 residues long. This chain's CDR3 is CASSTTGTGGDEQFF. CDR3 sequence (DNA): TGTGCCAGCAGCACTACAGGGACCGGGGGGGATGAGCAGTTCTTC.

The CDR3 sequence is CASSLVSGEQFF. For the CDR3, the DNA is TGTGCCAGCAGCTTGGTCAGTGGTGAGCAGTTCTTC. V usage is TRBV7-8 and J usage is TRBJ2-1, with D unclear. CDR1 SGHVS and CDR2 FQNEAQ come from the germline V gene. V was cut by 3 bases and J by 9 bases, with 9 bases left in between. CDR3 size: 12 residues. Filled out from reference TRBV7-8 and TRBJ2-1, the complete variable domain reads GAGVSQSPRYKVAKRGQDVALRCDPISGHVSLFWYQQALGQGPEFLTYFQNEAQLDKSGLPSDRFFAERPEGSVSTLKIQRTQQEDSAVYLCASSLVSGEQFFGPGTRLTVL.

The J gene is TRBJ2-7, the V gene TRBV10-2, with unresolved D. Trimming removed 6 bases at V and 5 bases at J, with 14 bases between. Germline CDR1 is WSHSY and CDR2 is SAAADI. The CDR3 is 13 amino acids. The CDR3 protein is CASSRGEPHEQYF. The DNA of the CDR3 is TGCGCCAGCAGCCGTGGAGAACCCCACGAGCAGTACTTC.

This rearrangement joins TRBV4-1 to TRBJ1-1; possibly TRBD1 for D (5 bases). This CDR3 is 15 amino acids long. The germline V and J ends were trimmed by 3 bases and 6 bases, with 17 bases remaining between them. In germline, CDR1 is MGHRA, CDR2 YSYEKL. CDR3 loop: CASSHGGGGDAEAFF. CDR3 nucleotide sequence: TGCGCCAGCAGCCACGGGGGAGGTGGAGACGCTGAAGCTTTCTTT.

The V call is TRBV19, the J call TRBJ1-1; D uncertain. With 9 bases removed from V and 5 bases from J, the gap between germline ends came to 16 bases. Germline CDR1 and CDR2: LNHDA and SQIVND (reference sequence). This CDR3 has 13 amino acids. The CDR3 loop is CASSRGSRTEAFF. The CDR3, as DNA: TGTGCCAGCTCCCGGGGAAGTCGGACTGAAGCTTTCTTT.

DNA for the CDR3: TGTGCCAGCAGCGATCGGACAGGGGGCTCAGATACGCAGTATTTT. This gives the protein CASSDRTGGSDTQYF. This rearrangement joins TRBV2 to TRBJ2-3; 11 bases line up with TRBD1. The V gene's germline CDR1 is SNHLY and CDR2 FYNNEI. The length of the CDR3 is 15 residues. V lost 6 bases, J lost 4 bases, and 6 bases stayed unmatched.

This clone was seen more than once but under ten times. The V and J genes are TRBV10-3 and TRBJ1-1; D gene unclear. Germline CDR1 and CDR2: ENHRY and SYGVKD. CDR3 length equals 13 residues. V lost 3 bases to trimming and J lost 0 bases, with 5 bases between them. In nucleotides, the CDR3 is TGTGCCATCAGTGACAGATTGAACACTGAAGCTTTCTTT. Its protein is CAISDRLNTEAFF.